This T cell receptor beta chain is drawn from a study of blood T cell repertoires in COVID-19. In Seattle, patients joined the study during active infection and were tracked longitudinally. Per the study methods: Scientists estimated how many nucleated cells there were by amplifying reference gene primers. The table came from immunoSEQ multiplex PCR; TCRdb's copy has only in-frame clones and leaves some out. That table gives V, J and clone size, and the DNA gave D and trimming. The table has about 170,000 clones, just over 90% seen once. V was pared by 9 bases and J by 0 bases, with 12 bases of the junction left unmatched. CDR3 length: 17 amino acids. The germline gives CDR1 KGHDR, CDR2 SFDVKD.

The gene calls are TRBV24-1 and TRBJ2-1; TRBD1 matches at 8 bases. Sequencing used peripheral blood. This receptor was obtained from a man between 18 and 35 years old with COVID-19, enrolled during active disease. For the CDR3, the DNA is TGTGCCACCCGTCCCGGGACAGGATTCAGCTCCTACAATGAGCAGTTCTTC. This sequence encodes CATRPGTGFSSYNEQFF.